This record covers a single TCR beta chain. Profiled with immunoSEQ multiplex PCR; TCRdb holds only in-frame clones, not every one. The sample consists of roughly 16,000 clones, approximately 88% of them appearing once. The sample comes from a study of T cell changes during pregnancy in multiple sclerosis. The CDR3 sequence is 14 residues long. Trimming pared 2 bases from V and 2 bases from J, leaving 10 bases between. Germline V gives CDR1 SGHKS, CDR2 YYEKEE (reference sequence). This chain links TRBV5-5 with TRBJ2-5; D gene uncertain. This material consisted of CD8+ T cells from peripheral blood mononuclear cells, taken after pregnancy. The sequence came from a female donor in good health, enrolled as a control in a pregnancy study. CDR3 nucleotides: TGTGCCAGCAGCTTCATTTCAGGACAAGAGACCCAGTACTTC. It yields the protein CASSFISGQETQYF.